These 24 T cell receptor beta chains came from one sample sequenced in a study of blood T cell repertoires in COVID-19. Sequencing was performed with immunoSEQ multiplex PCR; in TCRdb, only in-frame clones are kept and a portion is missing. Among 100,000 or so clones listed, 90% to 95% were seen once. The sample taken for sequencing was peripheral blood. The receptors were sampled from a human donor with active COVID-19. The donor label of this sample is uncertain.

In this sample, this clone turned up once. This rearrangement joins TRBV7-9 to TRBJ2-1, with 8 nucleotides matching TRBD2. Germline-derived CDR1 and CDR2 are SEHNR and FQNEAQ (reference sequence). The junction had 9 bases not matched to a gene; V was cut back by 4 bases and J by 7 bases. This CDR3 region has 15 residues. Here the CDR3 DNA reads TGTGCCAGCAGCTCCTCGGGCTTAGCGGGGAATGAGCAGTTCTTC. Translation gives CASSSSGLAGNEQFF.

The genes are TRBV7-9 and TRBJ2-1, with TRBD2 matching over 8 bases. The germline gives CDR1 SEHNR, CDR2 FQNEAQ (reference sequence). Losses at the gene ends were 1 base for V and 7 bases for J; bases not matched to a gene: 6. This CDR3 has 15 residues. CDR3 loop: CASSLGGLARNEQFF. The CDR3 nucleotides read TGTGCCAGCAGCTTAGGTGGACTAGCCCGGAATGAGCAGTTCTTC.

With respect to this clone: The identical CDR3 is also encoded by other nucleotide sequences in the sample. This chain links TRBV7-2 with TRBJ2-7; 7 bases are a match to TRBD2. The CDR3 is 14 residues long. V lost 3 bases to trimming and J lost 1 base; unmatched junction nucleotides: 3. Looked up from germline, CDR1 is SGHTA and CDR2 is FQGNSA. As DNA, the CDR3 is TGTGCCAGCAGCTTCGGCGGGAGTTCCTACGAGCAGTACTTC. Translation gives CASSFGGSSYEQYF.

This chain joins TRBV3-1 (or the pseudogene TRBV3-2) and TRBJ1-1; possibly TRBD1 for D (5 bases). V lost 4 bases and J lost 12, with 15 bases in between. The CDR3 runs to 12 residues. Per the germline V gene, CDR1 is LGHDT and CDR2 is YNNKEL (reference sequence). The CDR3 bases are TGTGCCAGCAGCCTAAACCCAGGGTCTACTTTCTTT. It codes for CASSLNPGSTFF.

This sequence joins TRBV27 and TRBJ2-2; 8 bases map to TRBD1. Germline lookup yields CDR1 MNHEY and CDR2 SMNVEV (reference sequence). V shed 5 bases and J 7 bases; nucleotides not matched to a gene: 9. The CDR3 has 15 amino acids. DNA for the CDR3: TGTGCCAGCAGTCCGCTCGGGACAGGCCACGGGGAGCTGTTTTTT. Translated, it gives CASSPLGTGHGELFF.

V usage is TRBV28 and J usage is TRBJ2-7; D gene uncertain. The CDR3 runs 11 residues. With 5 bases removed from V and 2 bases from J, the gap between germline ends came to 4 bases. Germline CDR1 reads MDHEN; CDR2 reads SYDVKM. The CDR3, as DNA: TGTGCCAGCAGTATAGCCTACGAGCAGTACTTC. Translating gives CASSIAYEQYF.

The gene calls are TRBV19 and TRBJ2-1; 9 bases are shared with TRBD1. The J segment lost 3 bases and the V segment lost 9 bases, leaving 12 bases of the junction unmatched. This CDR3 contains 16 residues. In germline, CDR1 is LNHDA, CDR2 SQIVND (reference sequence). CDR3 sequence (DNA): TGTGCCAGCCACCCCTCCGGGACAGGGAGCTACAATGAGCAGTTCTTC. Protein product: CASHPSGTGSYNEQFF.

The genes are TRBV21-1 and TRBJ2-6; whether TRBD1, the table's D call, matches the DNA was not checked. TRBV21-1 is a pseudogene. The CDR3 is 18 amino acids. Here the CDR3 DNA reads TGTGCCAGCAGCAAGCAACAGGAGAATAACTCTGGGGCCAACGTCCTGACTTTC. Translating gives CASSKQQENNSGANVLTF.

The chain recombines TRBV25-1 with TRBJ2-2, with D possibly TRBD1 on 6 matching bases. Germline lookup yields CDR1 MGHDK and CDR2 SYGVNS. The CDR3 runs to 12 residues. V dropped 9 bases and J dropped 4 bases, with 9 bases sitting between them. CDR3 sequence: CASLQGTGELFF. CDR3 sequence (DNA): TGTGCCAGTCTACAGGGCACCGGGGAGCTGTTTTTT.

The CDR3 loop is CASSETGRAEAFF. DNA for the CDR3: TGTGCCAGCAGCGAGACAGGGCGGGCTGAAGCTTTCTTT. The chain recombines TRBV12-3 or TRBV12-4 with TRBJ1-1; 7 bases line up with TRBD1. The CDR3 totals 13 residues. The V and J ends lost 6 bases and 6 bases, in that order; junction bases with no gene match: 7.

This chain uses TRBV7-9 with TRBJ2-3, with 7 bases identical to TRBD1. The CDR3 is made up of 15 amino acids. From germline, CDR1 is SEHNR and CDR2 FQNEAQ (reference sequence). With V trimmed by 8 bases and J by 6 bases, 14 bases remained unmatched. CDR3: CASPGTAKRADTQYF. The CDR3 DNA reads TGTGCCAGCCCTGGGACAGCGAAAAGGGCCGATACGCAGTATTTT.

The rearrangement uses TRBV5-1 and TRBJ1-5, with 10 bases lining up with TRBD1. Germline V gene data show CDR1 as SGHRS and CDR2 as YFSETQ. The CDR3 sequence is 14 residues long. J lost 4 bases, V lost 4 bases, and 2 bases had no gene match. This chain's CDR3 is CASSRTGGNQPQHF. CDR3 nucleotide sequence: TGCGCCAGCAGCCGGACAGGGGGGAATCAGCCCCAGCATTTT.

The chain employs TRBV9 and TRBJ2-3, with 7 bases matching TRBD2. CDR1 and CDR2 (germline): SGDLS, YYNGEE. The trim removed 3 bases at V and 0 bases at J, leaving 4 bases unmatched. The CDR3 covers 15 residues. The DNA of the CDR3 is TGTGCCAGCAGCGGGGAGGGACCAAGCACAGATACGCAGTATTTT. This sequence encodes CASSGEGPSTDTQYF. The whole variable domain, filled in from reference TRBV9 and TRBJ2-3, reads DSGVTQTPKHLITATGQRVTLRCSPRSGDLSVYWYQQSLDQGLQFLIQYYNGEERAKGNILERFSAQQFPDLHSELNLSSLELGDSALYFCASSGEGPSTDTQYFGPGTRLTVL.

The chain employs TRBV5-1 and TRBJ2-7; 8 bases are shared with TRBD1. The CDR3 has 14 amino acids. V lost 4 bases and J lost 4; bases outside the gene matches: 7. CDR1 is SGHRS, CDR2 YFSETQ, per germline. The DNA of the CDR3 is TGCGCCAGCAGCGGACAGGGAACCCTTTACGAGCAGTACTTC. It specifies CASSGQGTLYEQYF.

J is TRBJ1-5 and V is TRBV19; D not certain. V was shortened by 7 bases and J by 8 bases, with 9 bases between the two germline ends. The CDR3 totals 11 residues. Germline V gene data show CDR1 as LNHDA and CDR2 as SQIVND (reference sequence). CDR3 loop: CASMREEPQHF. CDR3 coding DNA: TGTGCCAGTATGAGGGAAGAGCCCCAGCATTTT. Looking up the rest from reference TRBV19 and TRBJ1-5 gives the full variable domain: DGGITQSPKYLFRKEGQNVTLSCEQNLNHDAMYWYRQDPGQGLRLIYYSQIVNDFQKGDIAEGYSVSREKKESFPLTVTSAQKNPTAFYLCASMREEPQHFGDGTRLSIL.

This clone was counted a single time. The chain links TRBV20-1 to TRBJ2-7; D gene ambiguous. CDR1 and CDR2 from the germline V gene are DFQATT and SNEGSKA (reference sequence). Trimming cost V 6 bases and J 4 bases, with 7 bases left between them. CDR3 size: 10 residues. CDR3 coding DNA: TGCAGTGCCTACGATTACGAGCAGTACTTC. Its protein is CSAYDYEQYF.

The chain is built from TRBV6-4 and TRBJ2-2, with TRBD1 identical over 9 bases. Looked up from germline, CDR1 is MRHNA and CDR2 is SNTAGT. This CDR3 comprises 16 residues. Trimming removed 0 bases from V and 2 bases from J; junction bases left unmatched: 1. The CDR3 DNA follows: TGTGCCAGCAGTGACTCGGGACAGGGAAACACCGGGGAGCTGTTTTTT. Translated: CASSDSGQGNTGELFF.

The V gene is TRBV3-1 (or the pseudogene TRBV3-2), the J gene TRBJ2-3; TRBD2 is a possible D gene (5 bases). This CDR3 has 12 amino acids. CDR1 and CDR2 from the germline V gene are LGHDT and YNNKEL (reference sequence). The V and J ends lost 0 bases and 10 bases respectively, with 8 bases between them. The CDR3 spells CASSQETAAQYF. The CDR3 DNA sequence: TGTGCCAGCAGCCAAGAAACAGCGGCGCAGTATTTT.

The chain joins TRBV19 to TRBJ2-1; D is perhaps TRBD1 (6 bases). CDR1 and CDR2 (germline): LNHDA, SQIVND (reference sequence). The CDR3 contains 15 residues. Trimming took off 5 bases at V and 8 bases at J, with 19 bases between the two ends. The CDR3 here is CASSDSGVVVYEQFF. The CDR3 coding sequence is TGTGCCAGTAGTGATTCAGGGGTGGTAGTTTATGAGCAGTTCTTC.

The chain couples TRBV7-2 to TRBJ2-3; D is perhaps TRBD1 (6 bases). The CDR3 is 17 residues long. Germline CDR1 SGHTA, CDR2 FQGNSA. Trimming took 5 bases from V and 3 from J, leaving 21 bases between them. CDR3 nucleotides: TGTGCCAGCAGCCTCCAGGGGAGAGGGTGGGGGACAGATACGCAGTATTTT. Translation gives CASSLQGRGWGTDTQYF.

This rearrangement joins TRBV12-5 to TRBJ2-7, with 8 positions matching TRBD1. This CDR3 region has 16 residues. The germline V gene encodes CDR1 LGHNT and CDR2 FRNRAP. With V trimmed by 2 bases and J by 1 base, 7 bases remained unmatched. CDR3 DNA: TGTGCTAGTGGTTTGCCAGGGACAGGAAATTCCTACGAGCAGTACTTC. Protein: CASGLPGTGNSYEQYF.

In regard to this clone: The junction does not match germline at one end; this may be a read error. This rearrangement joins TRBV27 to TRBJ2-4; D is possibly TRBD1 (5 bases). The germline V gene encodes CDR1 MNHEY and CDR2 SMNVEV (reference sequence). The CDR3 totals 12 residues. CDR3 nucleotides: TGTGCCAGCAGTTTAAAGGGGCTTGGTTGGGCCTTC. Its protein product is CASSLKGLGWAF.

The chain recombines TRBV10-3 with TRBJ1-3, with 12 bases aligning to TRBD1. V trimming: 11 bases; J trimming: 4 bases; junction bases outside the gene matches: 6. Germline values: CDR1 ENHRY, CDR2 SYGVKD. This CDR3 is 14 amino acids long. The CDR3 loop is CAAGQGAQGNTIYF. In DNA, the CDR3 is TGTGCCGCGGGACAGGGGGCGCAAGGAAACACCATATATTTT.

Here the CDR3 reads CASSVLAGAGEQFF. In DNA, the CDR3 is TGTGCCAGCAGTGTACTAGCGGGAGCAGGTGAGCAGTTCTTC. V gene TRBV6-4 combines with J gene TRBJ2-1; 11 positions match TRBD2. The germline V gene has CDR1 MRHNA and CDR2 SNTAGT. The CDR3 extends over 14 amino acids. V lost 4 bases, J lost 9 bases, and 5 bases stayed unmatched.